This T cell receptor (beta chain) was identified during a study of human T cells and chemical hapten exposure. Study-wide background: Sensitization applied 2% DPC to roughly 2 cm by roughly 2 cm of upper inner arm skin. Patch testing placed 0.01% DPC on the upper back, with readings at 6 days.

TCRdb re-derived calls from the RACE reads in MiXCR, one entry per CDR3 protein. The sample carries about 260,000 distinct CDR3 sequences, 7.5% to 10% recorded once. At least ten counts were recorded for this clonotype. Its specificity is not known. Study-level findings and limits: The immune response of these alopecia patients might not match healthy individuals'.

Documented time point: pre-sensitization, week 0. Documented treatment: therapeutic diphenylcyclopropenone sensitization with weekly scalp DPC. Blood, whole and unfractionated, served as the source for total RNA extraction. The TCR sequence derives from a woman between 40 and 55 years old with alopecia areata. Some clones in this sample may be carry-over from other donors' samples. Sequenced here: whole blood, sampled in connection with sensitization to the hapten diphenylcyclopropenone (DPC).

Here the CDR3 reads CSVDGRRTGELFF. The CDR3 DNA follows: TGCAGCGTTGACGGGAGGAGGACCGGGGAGCTGTTTTTT. V gene TRBV29-1 combines with J gene TRBJ2-2, with 7 bases matching TRBD2. With 3 bases clipped from V and 5 bases from J, the junction kept 3 bases outside the gene matches. The CDR3 is 13 residues long. From germline, CDR1 is SQVTM and CDR2 ANQGSEA.